The TCR beta chain described here comes from a study of cytomegalovirus exposure and HLA in healthy donors. Study background: Caucasian-associated ancestry cluster membership applied to under 85% of 300 to 450 genotyped donors.

This PCR relied on a set of 60 Vbeta primers and 13 Jbeta primers. Data came from immunoSEQ multiplex PCR; TCRdb stores just in-frame clones and leaves some out. The profile shows about 98,000 clones, under 75% of them singletons. Germline values: CDR1 MDHEN, CDR2 SYDVKM. The CDR3 has 13 amino acids. V dropped 5 bases and J dropped 2; count of bases not matched to a gene: 3. In this sample, this clone turned up once. Sequenced input: PBMCs. The rearrangement uses TRBV28 and TRBJ2-7, with 7 bases identical to TRBD2. This receptor was obtained from a man aged 50 to 59 in good health and CMV-seronegative. CDR3 nucleotides: TGTGCCAGCAGTCGGGGACTACCCTACGAGCAGTACTTC. It encodes CASSRGLPYEQYF.